This T cell receptor beta chain appears in the sequencing data of a study of T-cell reconstitution after alpha-beta-depleted transplantation in children. Many counts were recorded for this clonotype. Its cognate antigen is unknown. Construction of the TCRbeta library involved unique molecular identifiers. TCRdb fed the PCR reads into MiXCR, producing one record per CDR3 protein. The sample has about 980,000 distinct CDR3 sequences, around 30% seen once. The CDR3 runs to 13 residues. Germline-derived CDR1 and CDR2 are DFQATT and SNEGSKA (reference sequence). V was trimmed by 2 bases and J by 4 bases, leaving 11 bases between them. General study results and limits: Surviving recipient T cells and intrathymic progenitors accounted for some patients' high TCRbeta diversity at day 60. Several hundred rapidly expanded clones from non-depleted graft cells reportedly supplied alpha-beta T cells about two months post-transplant. Fresh T-cell production supplied most of the T-cell counts and diversity seen one year after transplant.

The specimen comprised PBMCs, mostly from graft donor cells, sampled 360 days after TCRalphabeta/CD19-depleted stem cell transplant. This TCR was sampled from a boy under two years old who had a stem cell transplant for SCID, so the T cells may come from the graft donor. The gene calls are TRBV20-1 and TRBJ2-5, with D tentatively TRBD1 (6 bases). DNA of the CDR3: TGCAGTGCTAGACCCCAGGGGTTAGAGACCCAGTACTTC. Translation: CSARPQGLETQYF.